This is a list of T cell receptor beta chains from one sample in a study of CD4 T cells in relation to SARS-CoV-2 and coronaviruses. No antigen has been identified for these receptors. The assay was immunoSEQ multiplex PCR, and TCRdb's table has in-frame clones only and misses some. The table has 25,000 or so clones, roughly 80% seen once. The sample was CD4+ T cells from PBMCs, cultured in vitro. These receptors originate from a human donor in good health. Both conserved end residues are part of each CDR3. Each record gives: CDR3 DNA, CDR3 protein, J gene, D gene, clone size, V gene. A D gene is named only where the DNA matches it firmly. Expanded clones are given a class, and other clones once, few, many or no size at all.

TGTGCCAGCAGCCAAGATGGAACACCTGGGGCTTTCTTT	CASSQDGTPGAFF	TRBJ1-1	.	.	TRBV3-1/TRBV3-2
TGTGCCAGTGGAGGCCCCTTGTACAATGAGCAGTTCTTC	CASGGPLYNEQFF	TRBJ2-1	.	.	TRBV12-3/TRBV12-4
TGTGCCATCAGGGAGGGAGGTGGGCAGCCCCAGCATTTT	CAIREGGGQPQHF	TRBJ1-5	.	.	TRBV10-3
TGTGCCTGGAGTCGAGAGATTAGGGATACGCAGTATTTT	CAWSREIRDTQYF	TRBJ2-3	.	.	TRBV30
TGCGCCAGCAGCGCCCGGTCGGGCGGCTACGAGCAGTACTTC	CASSARSGGYEQYF	TRBJ2-7	.	.	TRBV5-1
TGTGCCAGCAGCCAAGAGGGAGGGAACACTGAAGCTTTCTTT	CASSQEGGNTEAFF	TRBJ1-1	.	.	TRBV3-1/TRBV3-2
TGTGCCACCAGCGCCGGGACAGACGAAGAGACCCAGTACTTC	CATSAGTDEETQYF	TRBJ2-5	TRBD1	.	TRBV15
TGCAGCGTTGAAGAAAGGTTAGCGAGAAAAAATGAGCAGTTCTTC	CSVEERLARKNEQFF	TRBJ2-1	.	.	TRBV29-1
TGTGCCAGCTCACCACGGGGCGATGGGAGTGGCTACACCTTC	CASSPRGDGSGYTF	TRBJ1-2	.	few	TRBV18
TGTGCCAGCAGTTCCACACCAGGAGGGGGTGGTGAAAAACTGTTTTTT	CASSSTPGGGGEKLFF	TRBJ1-4	.	.	TRBV6-5
TGTGCCTGGAGCCTCCGGGACAGGGGCTACGAGCAGTACTTC	CAWSLRDRGYEQYF	TRBJ2-7	TRBD1	.	TRBV30
TGTGCCAGCAGGCGGGATGCAACTAATGAAAAACTGTTTTTT	CASRRDATNEKLFF	TRBJ1-4	.	.	TRBV6-5
TGTGCCAGCAGTTTTGGGGGGAGTGCCTACGAGCAGTACTTC	CASSFGGSAYEQYF	TRBJ2-7	.	.	TRBV27
TGTGCCAGCAGTTACGAGGGGCGTGGAACAGATACGCAGTATTTT	CASSYEGRGTDTQYF	TRBJ2-3	.	.	TRBV6-2/TRBV6-3
TGCGCCAGCAGCCAAGGGGGACAGGGGCAGAGTTCACCCCTCCACTTT	CASSQGGQGQSSPLHF	TRBJ1-6	TRBD1	once	TRBV4-1
TGTGCCAGTAGTTCCGACAGGGACACTGAAGCTTTCTTT	CASSSDRDTEAFF	TRBJ1-1	TRBD1	.	TRBV19
TGTGCCAGTTCTCCCAGAATCCCATCCTACGAGCAGTACTTC	CASSPRIPSYEQYF	TRBJ2-7	.	.	TRBV19
TGTGCCAGCAGCTTCCGGGCCCTCAGTGGGACCCAGTACTTC	CASSFRALSGTQYF	TRBJ2-5	.	.	TRBV5-6
TGCGCCAGCAGCTTCGCGGGAGGGGGAAACAATGAGCAGTTCTTC	CASSFAGGGNNEQFF	TRBJ2-1	TRBD2	.	TRBV5-1
TGTGCCAGTAGTGACGGGGGGTCACCCCTCCACTTT	CASSDGGSPLHF	TRBJ1-6	.	few	TRBV19
TGCGCCAGCAGCCAAGTCGAGTGGGCCACAGATACGCAGTATTTT	CASSQVEWATDTQYF	TRBJ2-3	.	.	TRBV4-1
TGTGCCAGCAGCCACCCGGCTCGTAGGTATGAGCAGTTCTTC	CASSHPARRYEQFF	TRBJ2-1	.	.	TRBV3-1/TRBV3-2
TGTGCCAGCTCCGCATCTGGGGCCAACGTCCTGACTTTC	CASSASGANVLTF	TRBJ2-6	.	.	TRBV12-3/TRBV12-4
TGCGCCAGCAACACTTTAGGGGGGGTAGAAGAGACCCAGTACTTC	CASNTLGGVEETQYF	TRBJ2-5	.	.	TRBV5-1
TGTGCCAGCAGCTCCAAAACAAACACCGGGGAGCTGTTTTTT	CASSSKTNTGELFF	TRBJ2-2	.	.	TRBV9
TGTGCCAGCAGCGCCCGGGGGACTAGCGGGGTAGATGAGCAGTTCTTC	CASSARGTSGVDEQFF	TRBJ2-1	TRBD2	.	TRBV9
TGTGCCAGCAGTTTCAGGCGGGAACGTGAGCAGTTCTTC	CASSFRREREQFF	TRBJ2-1	.	.	TRBV12-3/TRBV12-4
TGTGCCAGCAGTAACCCAGGCGAGCAGTACTTC	CASSNPGEQYF	TRBJ2-7	.	few	TRBV6-2/TRBV6-3
TGTGCCAGCAGTTTACCTGGGGATAGCGGTAATGCCCGGCGGTTCTTC	CASSLPGDSGNARRFF	TRBJ2-1	.	.	TRBV27
TGTGCCAGCAGCTTAGTCCTGGAGATCTTCCTCGGCACCTTC	CASSLVLEIFLGTF	TRBJ1-2	.	.	TRBV7-9
TGTGCCAGCAGCCCACGGACTAGCTCTTCCTACAATGAGCAGTTCTTC	CASSPRTSSSYNEQFF	TRBJ2-1	TRBD2	.	TRBV9
TGTGCCAGCAGCACGGACAGGGCGGAGGGCTACACCTTC	CASSTDRAEGYTF	TRBJ1-2	TRBD1	.	TRBV11-2
TGTGCCTGGAGTGTACGCGGGAGACCCCTCCACTTT	CAWSVRGRPLHF	TRBJ1-6	.	.	TRBV30
TGTGCCAGCAGTTACGAACAGATGAGTGGCTACACCTTC	CASSYEQMSGYTF	TRBJ1-2	.	.	TRBV6-5
TGTGCCAGCAGTTACTCCGGGCAAGGGCAGCAGTACTTC	CASSYSGQGQQYF	TRBJ2-7	.	.	TRBV6-2/TRBV6-3
TGCGCCAGCAGCCAAGCAGGGGGCTATGGCTACACCTTC	CASSQAGGYGYTF	TRBJ1-2	TRBD1	.	TRBV4-3
TGTGCCTGGAGTGTACCCGGGATTGGGTCCTACGAGCAGTACTTC	CAWSVPGIGSYEQYF	TRBJ2-7	.	once	TRBV30
TGTGCCAGCAGCCAACACAGGGGGGCCAACGTCCTGACTTTC	CASSQHRGANVLTF	TRBJ2-6	.	.	TRBV3-1/TRBV3-2
TGTGCCAGCAGCCAAGTGGCAGGGAACACCGGGGAGCTGTTTTTT	CASSQVAGNTGELFF	TRBJ2-2	.	medium-sized	TRBV14
TGTGCTAGCAGCCCCCGGCCCGGGGGAGCCTACAATGAGCAGTTCTTC	CASSPRPGGAYNEQFF	TRBJ2-1	.	.	TRBV7-7
TGCGCCAGCAGCAGGACAGCCACCTACGAGCAGTACTTC	CASSRTATYEQYF	TRBJ2-7	.	.	TRBV5-1
TGTGCCAGCAGCTTAGGACAGAACTATGGCTACACCTTC	CASSLGQNYGYTF	TRBJ1-2	.	.	TRBV11-2
TGTGCCAGCAGCCCGGGTTCGGTTGAAGGAGAGACCCAGTACTTC	CASSPGSVEGETQYF	TRBJ2-5	.	.	TRBV9
TGTGCCAGCAGCGTAGGAGCGGAGGCTGGCGCCATATATTTT	CASSVGAEAGAIYF	TRBJ1-3	.	.	TRBV9
TGTGCCAGCAGTTCTAGCGGGGGGCCGAGGGAGCAGTTCTTC	CASSSSGGPREQFF	TRBJ2-1	TRBD2	.	TRBV6-2/TRBV6-3
TGTGCCAGCAGCGTTGAAGTTGGCGGGGGGGCCTCAGATACGCAGTATTTT	CASSVEVGGGASDTQYF	TRBJ2-3	TRBD2	.	TRBV9
TGTGCCAGCAGTTACCGCTCGGGACTAGCGGGGACCTACAATGAGCAGTTCTTC	CASSYRSGLAGTYNEQFF	TRBJ2-1	TRBD2	.	TRBV6-2/TRBV6-3
TGTGCCAGCAGTGACTCGAGAAGGGTAAGGAATGGGAACACTGAAGCTTTCTTT	CASSDSRRVRNGNTEAFF	TRBJ1-1	.	.	TRBV6-4
TGTGCCTGGAGTAGGGGAATCGATTATGGCTACACCTTC	CAWSRGIDYGYTF	TRBJ1-2	.	.	TRBV30
TGTGCCAGCAGTAAGTACAATGAGCAGTTCTTC	CASSKYNEQFF	TRBJ2-1	.	.	TRBV2
TGTGCTAGCAGCCCGGGGGTAGCGGGAGCCCGGTACAATGAGCAGTTCTTC	CASSPGVAGARYNEQFF	TRBJ2-1	TRBD2	.	TRBV7-7
TGTGCCAGTAGTATGGCGAGCTCTGGAAACACCATATATTTT	CASSMASSGNTIYF	TRBJ1-3	.	.	TRBV19
TGTGCCAGCAGCCAGCTCTCCTACGAGCAGTACTTC	CASSQLSYEQYF	TRBJ2-7	.	.	TRBV14
TGTGCCAGCAGCAGACAGGAGAACACTGAAGCTTTCTTT	CASSRQENTEAFF	TRBJ1-1	.	.	TRBV7-2
TGTGCCAGCAGCTCAATAGCGGGAGACGGTGAGACCCAGTACTTC	CASSSIAGDGETQYF	TRBJ2-5	TRBD2	.	TRBV7-9
TGTGCCAGCAGCTTGCGGGGGGCCGGTCCCGGGGAGCTGTTTTTT	CASSLRGAGPGELFF	TRBJ2-2	TRBD2	.	TRBV11-2